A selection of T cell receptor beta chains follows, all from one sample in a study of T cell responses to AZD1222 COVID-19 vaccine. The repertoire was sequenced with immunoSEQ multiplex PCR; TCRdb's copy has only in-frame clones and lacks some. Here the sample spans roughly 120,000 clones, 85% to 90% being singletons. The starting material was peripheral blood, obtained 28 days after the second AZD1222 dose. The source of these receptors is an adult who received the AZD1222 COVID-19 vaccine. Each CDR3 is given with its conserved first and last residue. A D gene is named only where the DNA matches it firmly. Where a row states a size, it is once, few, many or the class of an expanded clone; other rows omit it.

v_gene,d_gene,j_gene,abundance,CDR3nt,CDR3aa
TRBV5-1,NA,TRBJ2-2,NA,TGCGCCAGCCGCCAACTAAATTCATACACCGGGGAGCTGTTTTTT,CASRQLNSYTGELFF
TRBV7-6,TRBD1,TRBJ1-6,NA,TGTGCCAGCAGCTTAGCTAGGGACAGCTCCTATAATTCACCCCTCCACTTT,CASSLARDSSYNSPLHF
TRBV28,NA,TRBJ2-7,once,TGTGCCAGCAAGCGGGCCCCCCCCTACGAGCAGTACTTC,CASKRAPPYEQYF
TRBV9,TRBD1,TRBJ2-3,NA,TGTGCCAGCAGCGCGGGACAGGACACAGATACGCAGTATTTT,CASSAGQDTDTQYF
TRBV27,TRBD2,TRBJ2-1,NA,TGTGCCAGCAGCCTAGAGGTCAGACTAGCGGGGAAATACAATGAGCAGTTCTTC,CASSLEVRLAGKYNEQFF
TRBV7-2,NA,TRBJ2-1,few,TGTGCCAGCACCTCCCCCCCCGGGGGCGGGCAGTTCTTC,CASTSPPGGGQFF
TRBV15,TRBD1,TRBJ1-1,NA,TGTGCCACCAGCTCGACAAGGGACAGCCCTGAAGCTTTCTTT,CATSSTRDSPEAFF
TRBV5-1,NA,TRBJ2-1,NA,TGCGCCAGCAGCATATCAGGGTTTCGATCCTACAATGAGCAGTTCTTC,CASSISGFRSYNEQFF
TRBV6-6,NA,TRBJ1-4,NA,TGTGCCAGCAGTTACTCGGGGGGGGCGGGTGAAAAACTGTTTTTT,CASSYSGGAGEKLFF
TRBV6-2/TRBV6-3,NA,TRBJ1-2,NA,TGTGCCAGCAGCTCAGCCCTTTTGGGCGGAAACTATGGCTACACCTTC,CASSSALLGGNYGYTF
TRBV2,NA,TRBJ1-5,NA,TGTGCCAGTCGGAGGGGCAATCAGCCCCAGCATTTT,CASRRGNQPQHF
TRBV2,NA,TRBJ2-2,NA,TGTGCCAGCAGGGGGGGGACAGCGAACACCGGGGAGCTGTTTTTT,CASRGGTANTGELFF
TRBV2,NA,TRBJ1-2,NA,TGTGCCAGCAGTGAGGAGGGCAGGGAGAGTCATGGCTACACCTTC,CASSEEGRESHGYTF
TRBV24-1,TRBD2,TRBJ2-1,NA,TGTGCCACCAGTGATTCGGGACTAGCACCTGAGCAGTTCTTC,CATSDSGLAPEQFF
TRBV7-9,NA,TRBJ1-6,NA,TGTGCCAGCAGCTTCGGCGGATCAGGGGCCTCACCCCTCCACTTT,CASSFGGSGASPLHF
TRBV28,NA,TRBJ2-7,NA,TGTGCCAGCAGTTCGCCCGGCGGGAATTGGTACGAGCAGTACTTC,CASSSPGGNWYEQYF
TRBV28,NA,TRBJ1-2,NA,TGTGCCAGCAGTACCCGGGCCCTTTCCGGCTATGGCTACACCTTC,CASSTRALSGYGYTF
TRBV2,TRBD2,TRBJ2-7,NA,TGTGCCAGCAGTGGGGGAGCGGGGGGAGGTGAGCAGTACTTC,CASSGGAGGGEQYF
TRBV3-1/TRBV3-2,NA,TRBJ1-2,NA,TGTGCCAGCAGCCAAGCGGTTAAGGGGAACGGCTACACCTTC,CASSQAVKGNGYTF
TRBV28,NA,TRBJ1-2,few,TGTGCCAGCAGAGCGGTCCCCTATGGCTACACCTTC,CASRAVPYGYTF
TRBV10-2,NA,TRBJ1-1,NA,TGCGCCATCCAACCCGGGGGGGCCGGAGGCACTGAAGCTTTCTTT,CAIQPGGAGGTEAFF
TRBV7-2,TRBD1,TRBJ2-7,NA,TGTGCCAGCACTCACCGGGACAGGGTCTACGAGCAGTACTTC,CASTHRDRVYEQYF
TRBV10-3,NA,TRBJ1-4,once,TGTGCCATCAGTGAGTCGGTAGGAAGGGATGAAAAACTGTTTTTT,CAISESVGRDEKLFF
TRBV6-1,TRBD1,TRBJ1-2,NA,TGTGCCAGCAGTGACCCCCAGGGGGTTAACTATGGCTACACCTTC,CASSDPQGVNYGYTF
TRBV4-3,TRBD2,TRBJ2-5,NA,TGCGCCAGCAGCCAAGATATGGGAGGGGCTGGGACCCAGTACTTC,CASSQDMGGAGTQYF
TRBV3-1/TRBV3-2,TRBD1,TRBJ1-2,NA,TGTGCCTCGACAGGGAACTATGGCTACACCTTC,CASTGNYGYTF
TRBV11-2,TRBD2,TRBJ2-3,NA,TGTGCCAGCAGCGCGGGACTAGCGGGAGGACAAGATACGCAGTATTTT,CASSAGLAGGQDTQYF
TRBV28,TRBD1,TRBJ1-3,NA,TGTGCCAGCAGTTTAGAGGGGGCGCCAGGAAACACCATATATTTT,CASSLEGAPGNTIYF
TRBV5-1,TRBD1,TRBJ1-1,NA,TGCGCCAGCAGCCTTGGACAGGGCCCCACTGAAGCTTTCTTT,CASSLGQGPTEAFF
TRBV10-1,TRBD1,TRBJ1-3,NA,TGCGCCAATCAGTCGACAGGGGTAAGGGGAAACACCATATATTTT,CANQSTGVRGNTIYF
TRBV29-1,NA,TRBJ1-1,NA,TGCAGCGCAAAAGACGGGGTGGCTGAAGCTTTCTTT,CSAKDGVAEAFF
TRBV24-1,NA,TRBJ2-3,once,TGTGCCACCCCCGCCCCCCTGGATCAAAAAGATACGCAGTATTTT,CATPAPLDQKDTQYF
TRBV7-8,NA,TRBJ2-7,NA,TGTGCCAGCAGCTTAGCTGGGGACGAGCAGTACTTC,CASSLAGDEQYF
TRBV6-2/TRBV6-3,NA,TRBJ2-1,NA,TGTGCCAGCAGTTCTACGTTCCAGGAGCAGTTCTTC,CASSSTFQEQFF
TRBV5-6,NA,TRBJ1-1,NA,TGTGCCAGCAGCTTGGAGGGCCGATCGAACACTGAAGCTTTCTTT,CASSLEGRSNTEAFF
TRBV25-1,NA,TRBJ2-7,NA,TGTGCCAGCAGGGGACCGAGTAGCTCCTACGAGCAGTACTTC,CASRGPSSSYEQYF
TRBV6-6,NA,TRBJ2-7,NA,TGTGCCACCCTTAGGTCCTACGAGCAGTACTTC,CATLRSYEQYF
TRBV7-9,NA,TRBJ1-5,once,TGTGCCAGCAGCCAGGGACTCTCTCGGCCCCAGCATTTT,CASSQGLSRPQHF
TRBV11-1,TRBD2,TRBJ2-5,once,TGTGCCAGCAGCTTAGCGGAAGCGGGGGGGTTCGAGACCCAGTACTTC,CASSLAEAGGFETQYF
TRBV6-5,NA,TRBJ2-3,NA,TGTGCCAGCACAGGGTGGGTTGATACGCAGTATTTT,CASTGWVDTQYF
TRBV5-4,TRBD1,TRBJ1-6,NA,TGTGCCAGCAGCTTGGACAGGGGGCAGCGGTCACCCCTCCACTTT,CASSLDRGQRSPLHF
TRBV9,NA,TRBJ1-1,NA,TGTGCCAGCAGCGGGGGGTTGAACACTGAAGCTTTCTTT,CASSGGLNTEAFF
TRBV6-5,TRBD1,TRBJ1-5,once,TGTGCCAGCAGGGCGACAGGGGGTAATCAGCCCCAGCATTTT,CASRATGGNQPQHF
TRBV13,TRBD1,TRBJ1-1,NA,TGTGCCAGCAGCGAGGACAGGGGATACACTGAAGCTTTCTTT,CASSEDRGYTEAFF
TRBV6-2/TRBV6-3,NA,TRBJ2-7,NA,TGTGCCAGCAGTTACTCGAAGGCAGGTGACGAGCAGTACTTC,CASSYSKAGDEQYF
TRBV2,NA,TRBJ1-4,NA,TGTGCCAGCAGTGTCACAGCAACTAATGAAAAACTGTTTTTT,CASSVTATNEKLFF
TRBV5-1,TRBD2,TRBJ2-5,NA,TGCGCCAGCAGCTTGATTAGCGGGCAAGAGACCCAGTACTTC,CASSLISGQETQYF
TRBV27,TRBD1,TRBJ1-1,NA,TGTGCCAGCAGTCCTGTACAGGGGATGCTGACTGAAGCTTTCTTT,CASSPVQGMLTEAFF
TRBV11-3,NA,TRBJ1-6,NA,TGTGCCAGCAGCTTGGGACATCCCATATATAATTCACCCCTCCACTTT,CASSLGHPIYNSPLHF
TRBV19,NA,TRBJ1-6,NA,TGTGCCAGTAGTGCCCAGAAGGTTTCACCCCTCCACTTT,CASSAQKVSPLHF
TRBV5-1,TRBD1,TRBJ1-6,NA,TGCGCCAGCAGCTCCGGGACAGGGGAAAATTCACCCCTCCACTTT,CASSSGTGENSPLHF
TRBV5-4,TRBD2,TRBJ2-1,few,TGTGCCAGCAGCCGAGGACTAGCGGGAGGAACTGAGCAGTTCTTC,CASSRGLAGGTEQFF
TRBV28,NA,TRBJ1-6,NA,TGTGCCAGCAGTTCCATCGGGACGGGGAATAATTCACCCCTCCACTTT,CASSSIGTGNNSPLHF
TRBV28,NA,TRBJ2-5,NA,TGTGCCAGCAGTTACGGGGGCCGCCAGTACTTC,CASSYGGRQYF
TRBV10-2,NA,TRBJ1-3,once,TGCGCCAGCACTCAGGGACTTGGAAACACCATATATTTT,CASTQGLGNTIYF